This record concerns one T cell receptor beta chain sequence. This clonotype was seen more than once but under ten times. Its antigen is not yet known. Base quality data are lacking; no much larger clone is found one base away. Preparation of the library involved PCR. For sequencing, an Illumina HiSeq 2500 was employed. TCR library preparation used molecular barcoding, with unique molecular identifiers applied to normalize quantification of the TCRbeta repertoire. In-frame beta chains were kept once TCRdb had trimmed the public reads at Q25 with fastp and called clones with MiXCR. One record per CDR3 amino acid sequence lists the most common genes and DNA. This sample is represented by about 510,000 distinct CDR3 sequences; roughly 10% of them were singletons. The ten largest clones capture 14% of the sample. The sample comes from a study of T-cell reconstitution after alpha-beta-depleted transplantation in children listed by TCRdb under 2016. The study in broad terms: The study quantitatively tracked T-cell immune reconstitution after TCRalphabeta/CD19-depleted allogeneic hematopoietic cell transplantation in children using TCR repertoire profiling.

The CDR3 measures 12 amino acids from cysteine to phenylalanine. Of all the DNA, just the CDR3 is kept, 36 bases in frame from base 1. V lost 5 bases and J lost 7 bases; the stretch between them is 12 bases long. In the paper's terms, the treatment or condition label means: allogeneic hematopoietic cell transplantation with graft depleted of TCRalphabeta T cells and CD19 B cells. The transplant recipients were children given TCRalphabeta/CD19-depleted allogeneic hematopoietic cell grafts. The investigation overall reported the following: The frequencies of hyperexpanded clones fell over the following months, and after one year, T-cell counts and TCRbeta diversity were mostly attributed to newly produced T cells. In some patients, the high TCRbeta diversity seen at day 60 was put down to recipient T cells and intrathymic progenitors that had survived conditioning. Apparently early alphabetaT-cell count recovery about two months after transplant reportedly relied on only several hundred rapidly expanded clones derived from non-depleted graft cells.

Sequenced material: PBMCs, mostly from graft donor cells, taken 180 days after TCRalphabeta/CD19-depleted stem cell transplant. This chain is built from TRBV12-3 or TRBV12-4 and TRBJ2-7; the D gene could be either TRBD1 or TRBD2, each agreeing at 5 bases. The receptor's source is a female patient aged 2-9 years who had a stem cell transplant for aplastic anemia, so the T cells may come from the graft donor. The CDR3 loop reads CASSRDQREQYF. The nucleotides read TGTGCCAGCAGTCGGGACCAACGGGAGCAGTACTTC.